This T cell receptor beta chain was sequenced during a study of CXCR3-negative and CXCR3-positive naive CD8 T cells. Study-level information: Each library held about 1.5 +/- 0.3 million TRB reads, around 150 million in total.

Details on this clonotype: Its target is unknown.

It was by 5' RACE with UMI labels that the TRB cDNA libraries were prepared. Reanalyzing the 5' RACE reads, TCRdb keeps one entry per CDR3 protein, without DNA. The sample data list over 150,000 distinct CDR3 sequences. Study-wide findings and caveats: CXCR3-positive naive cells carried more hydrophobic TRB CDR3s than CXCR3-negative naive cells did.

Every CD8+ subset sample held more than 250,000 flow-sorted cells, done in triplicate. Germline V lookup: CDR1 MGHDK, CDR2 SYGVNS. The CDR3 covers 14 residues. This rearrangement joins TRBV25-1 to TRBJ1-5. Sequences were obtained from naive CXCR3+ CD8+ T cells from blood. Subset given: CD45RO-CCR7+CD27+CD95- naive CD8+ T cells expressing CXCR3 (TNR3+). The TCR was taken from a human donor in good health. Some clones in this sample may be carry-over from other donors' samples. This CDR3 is CASSEGYSNQPQHF.